Following are 17 T cell receptor beta chains from one sample sequenced in a study of blood T cell repertoires in COVID-19. The method was immunoSEQ multiplex PCR; TCRdb's version includes in-frame clones alone and lacks a portion of them. The sample holds fewer than 120,000 clones, about 85% seen once. The specimen sequenced was peripheral blood. The receptors here all came from a human donor in a cohort sampled during active COVID-19.

This chain uses TRBV4-1 with TRBJ1-5, with D perhaps matching TRBD1 (5 bases). Per germline, CDR1 MGHRA and CDR2 YSYEKL. This CDR3 region has 17 residues. The germline V and J ends were trimmed by 6 bases and 0 bases, with 18 bases remaining between them. CDR3 bases: TGCGCCAGCAGTAATTACGCGACAGTCCTTAGCAATCAGCCCCAGCATTTT. As protein: CASSNYATVLSNQPQHF.

The gene calls are TRBV6-5 and TRBJ2-2; D unclear. Germline V gene lookup returns CDR1 MNHEY and CDR2 SVGAGI. Trimming stripped 0 bases from V and 2 bases from J, with 10 bases between. The CDR3 covers 16 residues. CDR3 in amino acids: CASSYSNHRNTGELFF. Written as DNA, the CDR3 is TGTGCCAGCAGTTACTCGAACCATAGAAACACCGGGGAGCTGTTTTTT.

The chain joins TRBV5-1 to TRBJ1-1; D is uncertain. Trimming pared 4 bases from V and 3 bases from J, leaving 13 bases between. The V gene's germline CDR1 is SGHRS and CDR2 YFSETQ. The CDR3 loop spans 14 amino acids. CDR3: CASSQTGSYTEAFF. Here the CDR3 DNA reads TGCGCCAGCAGCCAGACCGGGTCCTACACTGAAGCTTTCTTT.

The V and J genes are TRBV30 and TRBJ2-5, with 9 bases lining up with TRBD2. The J segment lost 3 bases and the V segment lost 6 bases, leaving 2 bases of the junction unmatched. The CDR3 spans 12 residues. Germline V gene sequence: CDR1 GTSNPN, CDR2 SVGIG (reference sequence). The CDR3 sequence is CACGLAKETQYF. In nucleotides, the CDR3 is TGTGCCTGTGGACTAGCGAAAGAGACCCAGTACTTC.

This clone was seen once. The CDR3 sequence: CASSVTGPVPGQGAHEQYF. The DNA of the CDR3 is TGTGCCAGCAGCGTAACGGGCCCTGTACCGGGACAGGGGGCCCACGAGCAGTACTTC. The J gene is TRBJ2-7, the V gene TRBV9; 12 bases align to TRBD1. Germline assignment: CDR1 SGDLS and CDR2 YYNGEE. The length of the CDR3 is 19 residues. V gave up 1 base and J gave up 5 bases; unmatched junction bases: 16.

This clone was seen once. The chain's CDR3 is CASSYSRGRLQYF. CDR3 DNA: TGTGCCAGCAGTTACTCGCGGGGGCGCTTACAGTACTTC. The chain carries TRBV6-6 and TRBJ2-5, with TRBD2 as a possible D gene (7 bases). Germline V gives CDR1 MNHNY, CDR2 SVGAGI (reference sequence). The V end lost 0 bases, the J end lost 11 bases, and 13 bases lay between the germline ends. The CDR3 has 13 amino acids.

The V call is TRBV4-2, the J call TRBJ2-2, with 7 bases aligning to TRBD2. Germline V gives CDR1 LGHNA, CDR2 YNFKEQ. CDR3 length: 17 residues. Germline trimming cut 4 bases from V and 6 bases from J; bases unmatched to any gene: 14. DNA of the CDR3: TGTGCCAGCAGCCCAAATACCGGGACTACCTTCGCCGGGGAGCTGTTTTTT. This gives the protein CASSPNTGTTFAGELFF.

This chain joins TRBV15 and TRBJ1-1; 7 bases agree with TRBD1. This CDR3 comprises 14 residues. Trimming removed 6 bases from V and 3 bases from J; junction bases left unmatched: 7. Germline V lookup: CDR1 LNHNV, CDR2 YYDKDF (reference sequence). The DNA of the CDR3 is TGTGCCACCAGAGGGACAGCGAGAGACACTGAAGCTTTCTTT. Its translation: CATRGTARDTEAFF.

The V and J genes are TRBV5-8 and TRBJ2-2; tentatively, D is TRBD1 (8 bases). This CDR3 has 14 amino acids. The germline V and J ends were trimmed by 7 bases and 5 bases, with 15 bases remaining between them. Germline loops: CDR1 SGHTS, CDR2 YDEGEE. The CDR3 loop reads CASPYRGGTGELFF. CDR3 in DNA: TGTGCCAGCCCCTACAGGGGGGGGACCGGGGAGCTGTTTTTT.

V is TRBV6-5 and J is TRBJ2-1; tentatively, D is TRBD1 (5 bases). With 0 bases removed from V and 13 bases from J, the gap between germline ends came to 13 bases. CDR1 and CDR2 from the germline V gene are MNHEY and SVGAGI. The CDR3 has 13 amino acids. The CDR3 reads CASSYSKGFSQFF. The CDR3, as DNA: TGTGCCAGCAGTTACTCGAAGGGGTTCTCCCAGTTCTTC.

The chain links TRBV4-1 to TRBJ1-1, with D tentatively TRBD1 (5 bases). The CDR3 length is 15 residues. Trimming took off 6 bases at V and 1 base at J, with 15 bases between the two ends. Germline values: CDR1 MGHRA, CDR2 YSYEKL. The CDR3 bases are TGCGCCAGCAGACTGGGGCCCAAGGGGAACACTGAAGCTTTCTTT. Protein: CASRLGPKGNTEAFF.

The chain carries TRBV24-1 and TRBJ2-5; 10 positions match TRBD2. The CDR3 is 16 amino acids. J lost 4 bases, V lost 3 bases, and 7 bases had no gene match. Germline CDR1 reads KGHDR; CDR2 reads SFDVKD. The CDR3 DNA sequence: TGTGCCACCAGTGATGCAAGCGGGAGGGCCAGAGAGACCCAGTACTTC. Translation: CATSDASGRARETQYF.

This chain links TRBV7-2 with TRBJ1-2; 7 positions agree with TRBD1. There are 14 residues in the CDR3. CDR1 is SGHTA, CDR2 FQGNSA, per germline. With 4 bases clipped from V and 4 bases from J, the junction kept 6 bases outside the gene matches. The CDR3 sequence is CASSSSSGGYGYTF. CDR3 DNA: TGTGCCAGCAGCTCCAGCTCAGGGGGCTATGGCTACACCTTC.

V usage is TRBV6-5 and J usage is TRBJ1-6; a possible D gene is TRBD1 (6 bases). Germline CDR1 MNHEY, CDR2 SVGAGI. V was clipped by 10 bases and J by 2 bases, with 15 bases between them. The CDR3 runs to 15 residues. The CDR3 here is CATGQPEAYNSPLHF. The CDR3 bases are TGTGCCACTGGACAGCCGGAGGCCTATAATTCACCCCTCCACTTT.

J is TRBJ1-1 and V is TRBV12-5; 8 nucleotides align to TRBD1. The CDR3 runs 14 residues. Germline-derived CDR1 and CDR2 are LGHNT and FRNRAP. The V and J ends lost 8 bases and 4 bases, in that order; junction bases with no gene match: 9. The CDR3 DNA reads TGTGCTAGTAGTTCGGTCACAGGGGGCACTGAAGCTTTCTTT. This encodes CASSSVTGGTEAFF.

The V gene is TRBV30, the J gene TRBJ2-2, with D tentatively TRBD2 (6 bases). The CDR3 covers 15 residues. Trimming stripped 0 bases from V and 5 bases from J, with 13 bases between. Germline lookup yields CDR1 GTSNPN and CDR2 SVGIG (reference sequence). The CDR3 sequence: CAWSVLGRGTGELFF. CDR3 DNA sequence: TGTGCCTGGAGTGTACTCGGGAGAGGGACCGGGGAGCTGTTTTTT.

This clone was observed a few times. The V call is TRBV27, the J call TRBJ2-3; 8 bases are shared with TRBD2. CDR3 length: 14 residues. Germline CDR1 MNHEY, CDR2 SMNVEV (reference sequence). J gave up 2 bases and V 3 bases, and 1 base lay outside the gene matches. The CDR3 DNA follows: TGTGCCAGCAGTTTCGGGAGGGCCACAGATACGCAGTATTTT. The encoded protein is CASSFGRATDTQYF.